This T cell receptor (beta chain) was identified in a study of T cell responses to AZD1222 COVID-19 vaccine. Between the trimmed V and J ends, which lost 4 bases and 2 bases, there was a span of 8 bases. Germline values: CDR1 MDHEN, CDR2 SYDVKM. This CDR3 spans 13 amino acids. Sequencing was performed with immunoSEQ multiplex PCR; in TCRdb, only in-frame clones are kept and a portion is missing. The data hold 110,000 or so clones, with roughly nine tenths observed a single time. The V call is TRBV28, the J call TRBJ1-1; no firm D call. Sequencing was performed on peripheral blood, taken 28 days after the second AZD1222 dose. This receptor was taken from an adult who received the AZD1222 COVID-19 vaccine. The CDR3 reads CASSSGINTEAFF. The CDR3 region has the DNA TGTGCCAGCAGTTCAGGAATAAACACTGAAGCTTTCTTT.